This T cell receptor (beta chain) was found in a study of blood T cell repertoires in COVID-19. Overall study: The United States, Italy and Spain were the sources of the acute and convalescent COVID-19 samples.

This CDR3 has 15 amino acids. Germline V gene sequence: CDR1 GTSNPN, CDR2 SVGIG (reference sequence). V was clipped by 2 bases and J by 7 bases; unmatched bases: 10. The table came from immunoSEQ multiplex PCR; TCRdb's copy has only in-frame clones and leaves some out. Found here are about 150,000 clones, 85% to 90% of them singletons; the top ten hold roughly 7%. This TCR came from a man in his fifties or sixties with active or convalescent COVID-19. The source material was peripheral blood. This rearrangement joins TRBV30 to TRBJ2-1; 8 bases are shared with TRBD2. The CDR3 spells CAWSSYGGRSNEQFF. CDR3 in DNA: TGTGCCTGGAGTTCCTATGGCGGGAGGTCGAATGAGCAGTTCTTC.